Listed below are T cell receptor beta chains from one sample, sequenced in a study of cytomegalovirus exposure and HLA in healthy donors. Here immunoSEQ multiplex PCR was the method, and the copy in TCRdb shows in-frame clones only, minus some. In all, the sample yields around 75,000 clones. Sequenced material: PBMCs. The receptors shown here come from a man aged 35-49 years in good health and CMV-seronegative. The CDR3 runs from the conserved cysteine through the conserved F or W. The D gene is left open where the match is weak. Expanded clones are given a class, and other clones once, few, many or no size at all.

v_gene	j_gene	abundance	d_gene	CDR3aa	CDR3nt
TRBV7-8	TRBJ1-5	-	-	CASSLEGKRNQPQHF	TGTGCCAGCAGCTTAGAGGGGAAACGCAATCAGCCCCAGCATTTT
TRBV19	TRBJ1-5	-	TRBD1	CASSNLRGPGSGQPQHF	TGTGCCAGTAGTAACCTCAGGGGGCCGGGTTCAGGTCAGCCCCAGCATTTT
TRBV6-1	TRBJ1-1	-	TRBD1	CASTKTGGVEAFF	TGTGCCAGCACCAAGACAGGGGGCGTAGAAGCTTTCTTT
TRBV5-1	TRBJ1-1	-	-	CASSPVSGVEAFF	TGCGCCAGCAGCCCCGTCAGCGGAGTTGAAGCTTTCTTT
TRBV30	TRBJ1-1	-	-	CAWSLGSMVTEAFF	TGTGCCTGGAGTCTCGGGAGTATGGTCACTGAAGCTTTCTTT
TRBV6-6	TRBJ2-5	-	-	CASSSRRQETQYF	TGTGCCAGCAGTTCGCGTCGGCAAGAGACCCAGTACTTC
TRBV5-6	TRBJ2-2	-	-	CASSFYSGTGELFF	TGTGCCAGCAGCTTCTACAGTGGGACCGGGGAGCTGTTTTTT
TRBV7-9	TRBJ2-1	-	TRBD2	CASSLTSGPYNEQFF	TGTGCCAGCAGCTTGACTAGCGGTCCCTACAATGAGCAGTTCTTC
TRBV4-1	TRBJ1-5	-	TRBD1	CASSQYIGQGVTNQPQHF	TGCGCTAGCAGCCAATATATCGGACAGGGAGTCACCAATCAGCCCCAGCATTTT
TRBV27	TRBJ2-7	-	-	CASRPGASREQYF	TGTGCCAGCAGACCGGGAGCGTCTAGGGAGCAGTACTTC
TRBV4-2	TRBJ2-2	-	TRBD2	CASSHGSGEGTGELFF	TGTGCCAGCAGCCATGGTTCCGGGGAGGGCACCGGGGAGCTGTTTTTT
TRBV30	TRBJ2-3	-	-	CAWSVEGGAADTQYF	TGTGCCTGGAGTGTAGAAGGGGGGGCCGCAGATACGCAGTATTTT
TRBV30	TRBJ2-3	-	-	CAWNNRGLAITDTQYF	TGTGCCTGGAATAATCGTGGGCTAGCGATAACAGATACGCAGTATTTT
TRBV6-5	TRBJ2-7	-	-	CASSSRAGVLYEQYF	TGTGCCAGCAGTTCGAGGGCAGGGGTGCTCTACGAGCAGTACTTC
TRBV7-2	TRBJ1-1	-	-	CASSLTKRDTEAFF	TGTGCCAGCAGTCTAACAAAGAGGGACACTGAAGCTTTCTTT
TRBV5-4	TRBJ2-5	-	-	CASSSAGLETQYF	TGTGCCAGCAGCTCTGCGGGGTTGGAGACCCAGTACTTC
TRBV7-2	TRBJ2-7	-	TRBD2	CASSLGGRSYEQYF	TGTGCCAGCAGCTTAGGCGGGAGGTCCTACGAGCAGTACTTC
TRBV13	TRBJ2-1	-	TRBD1	CASSSSRDRVHEQFF	TGTGCCAGCAGCTCCTCCCGGGACAGGGTTCATGAGCAGTTCTTC
TRBV4-3	TRBJ1-4	-	TRBD1	CASSQGLRGQGGEKLFF	TGCGCCAGCAGCCAGGGTCTCCGGGGACAGGGGGGTGAAAAACTGTTTTTT
TRBV25-1	TRBJ2-4	-	-	CASSESGWRVGIQYF	TGTGCCAGCAGTGAATCGGGGTGGAGGGTGGGCATTCAGTACTTC
TRBV30	TRBJ1-2	-	TRBD1	CASTGGSAYGYTF	TGTGCCTCGACAGGGGGCAGCGCCTATGGCTACACCTTC
TRBV9	TRBJ1-1	-	-	CASYLSNTEAFF	TGTGCCAGTTATCTATCGAACACTGAAGCTTTCTTT
TRBV28	TRBJ2-7	-	-	CASSPRDLAYEQYF	TGTGCCAGCAGTCCACGGGACTTGGCATACGAGCAGTACTTC
TRBV6-5	TRBJ2-7	-	TRBD2	CASRLAGGHEQYF	TGTGCCAGCAGACTAGCGGGAGGTCACGAGCAGTACTTC
TRBV5-6	TRBJ1-3	-	-	CASSSGRGSGNTIYF	TGTGCCAGCAGCTCCGGGAGGGGGTCCGGAAACACCATATATTTT
TRBV29-1	TRBJ1-1	-	-	CSVQQNTEAFF	TGCAGCGTACAGCAGAACACTGAAGCTTTCTTT
TRBV30	TRBJ1-1	-	TRBD1	CAWTYRWTGELNTEAFF	TGTGCCTGGACCTATCGGTGGACAGGGGAACTGAACACTGAAGCTTTCTTT
TRBV7-9	TRBJ1-4	-	-	CASSLQDSFFEKLFF	TGTGCCAGCAGCTTACAGGACAGCTTTTTTGAAAAACTGTTTTTT
TRBV14	TRBJ1-4	-	TRBD1	CASSYGTGSEKLFF	TGTGCCAGCAGCTACGGGACAGGGAGTGAAAAACTGTTTTTT
TRBV13	TRBJ2-7	-	TRBD2	CASSTRGGSGRVYEQYF	TGTGCCAGCAGCACCAGGGGCGGGAGCGGGAGGGTTTACGAGCAGTACTTC
TRBV27	TRBJ2-7	-	TRBD2	CASSFRLAGAYEQYF	TGTGCCAGCAGTTTCCGGTTAGCGGGGGCCTACGAGCAGTACTTC
TRBV7-2	TRBJ2-4	-	TRBD2	CASSSDSGISIQYF	TGTGCCAGCAGCTCAGATAGCGGGATAAGCATTCAGTACTTC
TRBV2	TRBJ1-2	-	-	CASTVPSYGYTF	TGTGCCAGCACGGTGCCGAGCTATGGCTACACCTTC
TRBV4-2	TRBJ2-2	-	TRBD1	CASRPRTGNTGELFF	TGTGCCAGCAGACCCAGGACAGGGAACACCGGGGAGCTGTTTTTT
TRBV7-2	TRBJ2-7	-	-	CASSEGTAPTYEQYF	TGTGCCAGCAGCGAGGGTACGGCACCCACCTACGAGCAGTACTTC
TRBV4-2	TRBJ2-2	-	-	CASSQGTRGTGELFF	TGTGCCAGCAGCCAGGGTACCAGGGGAACCGGGGAGCTGTTTTTT
TRBV2	TRBJ2-3	-	TRBD2	CASSSGRPDTQYF	TGTGCCAGTTCTAGCGGGAGGCCAGATACGCAGTATTTT
TRBV19	TRBJ1-6	-	TRBD1	CASTSDRGMRNSPLHF	TGTGCCAGTACCTCCGACAGGGGGATGAGGAATTCACCCCTCCACTTT
TRBV5-8	TRBJ2-1	-	TRBD1	CASSRTGAPEGEQFF	TGTGCCAGCAGCCGGACAGGGGCGCCTGAGGGTGAGCAGTTCTTC
TRBV6-5	TRBJ2-1	-	TRBD2	CASRPLAGAHNEQFF	TGTGCCAGCAGACCACTAGCGGGGGCTCACAATGAGCAGTTCTTC
TRBV20-1	TRBJ2-7	-	-	CSARGSSEQYF	TGCAGTGCTAGAGGGTCCAGCGAGCAGTACTTC
TRBV29-1	TRBJ2-7	-	-	CSVEDLETRRSGEQYF	TGCAGCGTTGAAGATCTTGAGACTCGGAGATCAGGGGAGCAGTACTTC
TRBV4-3	TRBJ2-2	-	TRBD2	CASSQRLAVNTGELFF	TGCGCCAGCAGCCAAAGACTAGCGGTTAACACCGGGGAGCTGTTTTTT
TRBV5-4	TRBJ2-3	-	TRBD1	CASSTDRGFTDTQYF	TGTGCCAGCAGTACTGACAGGGGGTTCACAGATACGCAGTATTTT
TRBV29-1	TRBJ1-1	-	-	CSGLRVGGTEAFF	TGCAGCGGCCTTCGGGTGGGGGGCACTGAAGCTTTCTTT
TRBV2	TRBJ1-4	-	-	CASRTPRVANEKLFF	TGTGCCAGCAGGACTCCCAGGGTCGCTAATGAAAAACTGTTTTTT
TRBV5-5	TRBJ1-1	-	TRBD1	CASSYHDREAFF	TGTGCCAGCAGCTATCACGACAGGGAGGCTTTCTTT
TRBV7-2	TRBJ2-5	-	-	CASSPGWPQGTQYF	TGTGCCAGCAGCCCCGGCTGGCCCCAGGGGACCCAGTACTTC
TRBV18	TRBJ2-7	medium-sized	-	CASSPSIGEQYF	TGTGCCAGCTCACCCTCCATCGGCGAGCAGTACTTC
TRBV7-9	TRBJ2-5	-	TRBD2	CASSASSGSSLETQYF	TGTGCCAGCAGCGCCTCTAGCGGGAGCTCTCTAGAGACCCAGTACTTC
TRBV9	TRBJ2-4	-	TRBD2	CASSEASGSNIQYF	TGTGCCAGCAGCGAGGCTAGCGGGAGCAACATTCAGTACTTC